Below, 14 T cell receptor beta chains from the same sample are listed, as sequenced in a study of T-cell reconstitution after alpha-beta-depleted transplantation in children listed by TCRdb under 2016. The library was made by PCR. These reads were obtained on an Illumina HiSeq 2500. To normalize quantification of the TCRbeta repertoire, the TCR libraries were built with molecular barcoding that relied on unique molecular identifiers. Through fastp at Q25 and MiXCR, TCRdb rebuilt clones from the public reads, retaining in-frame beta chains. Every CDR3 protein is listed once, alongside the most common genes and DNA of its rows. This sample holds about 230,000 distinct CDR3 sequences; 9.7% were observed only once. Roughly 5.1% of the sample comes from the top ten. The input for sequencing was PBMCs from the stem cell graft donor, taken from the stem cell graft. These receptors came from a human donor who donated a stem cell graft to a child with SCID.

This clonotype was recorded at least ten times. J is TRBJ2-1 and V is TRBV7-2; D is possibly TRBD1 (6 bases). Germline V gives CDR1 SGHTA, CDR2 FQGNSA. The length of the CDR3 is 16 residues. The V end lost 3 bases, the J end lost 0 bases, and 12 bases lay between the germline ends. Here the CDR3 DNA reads TGTGCCAGCAGCTTTGACAGGTACCGCTCCTACAATGAGCAGTTCTTC. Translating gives CASSFDRYRSYNEQFF.

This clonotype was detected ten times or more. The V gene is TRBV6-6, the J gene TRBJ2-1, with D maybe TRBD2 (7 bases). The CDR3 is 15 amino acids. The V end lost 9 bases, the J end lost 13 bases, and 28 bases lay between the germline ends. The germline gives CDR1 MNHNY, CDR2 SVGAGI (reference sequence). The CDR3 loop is CASSYGGALSADQFF. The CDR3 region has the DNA TGTGCCAGTTCTTATGGGGGGGCACTTTCAGCGGACCAGTTCTTC.

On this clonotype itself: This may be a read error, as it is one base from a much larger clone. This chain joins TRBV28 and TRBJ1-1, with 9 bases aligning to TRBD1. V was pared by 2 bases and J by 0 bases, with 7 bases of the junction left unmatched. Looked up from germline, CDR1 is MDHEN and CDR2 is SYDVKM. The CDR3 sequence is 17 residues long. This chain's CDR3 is CASSLLGTGSLNTEAFF. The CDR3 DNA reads TGTGCCAGCAGTTTACTGGGGACAGGGTCCCTGAACACTGAAGCTTTCTTT. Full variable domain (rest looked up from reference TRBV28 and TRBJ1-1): DVKVTQSSRYLVKRTGEKVFLECVQDMDHENMFWYRQDPGLGLRLIYFSYDVKMKEKGDIPEGYSVSREKKERFSLILESASTNQTSMYLCASSLLGTGSLNTEAFFGQGTRLTVV.

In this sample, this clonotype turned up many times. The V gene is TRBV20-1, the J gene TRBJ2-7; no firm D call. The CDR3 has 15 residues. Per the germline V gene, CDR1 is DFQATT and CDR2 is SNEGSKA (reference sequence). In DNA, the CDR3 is TGCAGCGTGGAACTCCCGTACACCGCAACCTACGAGCAGTACTTC. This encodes CSVELPYTATYEQYF.

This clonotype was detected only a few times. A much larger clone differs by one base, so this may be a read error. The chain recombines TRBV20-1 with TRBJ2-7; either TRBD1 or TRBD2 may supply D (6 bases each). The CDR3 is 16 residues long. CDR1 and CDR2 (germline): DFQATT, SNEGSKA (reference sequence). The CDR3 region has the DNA TGCTGTGCTAGGGCCGGAGGAGGGGGGTGGTCCTACGAGCAGTACTTC. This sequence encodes CCARAGGGGWSYEQYF.

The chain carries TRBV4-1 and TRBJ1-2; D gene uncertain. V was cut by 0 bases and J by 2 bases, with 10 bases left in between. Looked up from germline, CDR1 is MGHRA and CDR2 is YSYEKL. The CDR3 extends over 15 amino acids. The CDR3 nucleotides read TGCGCCAGCAGCCAAGATACGATCTCCAACTATGGCTACACCTTC. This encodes CASSQDTISNYGYTF.

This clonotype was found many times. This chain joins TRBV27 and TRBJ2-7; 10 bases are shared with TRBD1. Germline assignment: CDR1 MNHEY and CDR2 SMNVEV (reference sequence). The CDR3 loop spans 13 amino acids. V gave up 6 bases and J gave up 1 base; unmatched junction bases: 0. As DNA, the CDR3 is TGTGCCAGCAGGGACAGGGGGTCCTACGAGCAGTACTTC. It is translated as CASRDRGSYEQYF.

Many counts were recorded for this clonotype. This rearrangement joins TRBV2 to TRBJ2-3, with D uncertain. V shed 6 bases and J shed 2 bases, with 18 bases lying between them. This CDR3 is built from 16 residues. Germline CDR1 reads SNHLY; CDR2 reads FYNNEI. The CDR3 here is CASSPSPRTATDTQYF. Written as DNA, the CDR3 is TGTGCCAGCAGCCCCTCCCCCCGGACGGCCACAGATACGCAGTATTTT.

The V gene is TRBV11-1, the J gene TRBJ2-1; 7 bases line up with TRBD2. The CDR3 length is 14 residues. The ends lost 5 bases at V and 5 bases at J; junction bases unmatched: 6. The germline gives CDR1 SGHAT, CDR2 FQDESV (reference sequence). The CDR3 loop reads CASSPTAGNNEQFF. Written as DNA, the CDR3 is TGTGCCAGCAGCCCGACAGCGGGAAACAATGAGCAGTTCTTC. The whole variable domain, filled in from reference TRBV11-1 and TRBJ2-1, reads EAEVAQSPRYKITEKSQAVAFWCDPISGHATLYWYRQILGQGPELLVQFQDESVVDDSQLPKDRFSAERLKGVDSTLKIQPAELGDSAMYLCASSPTAGNNEQFFGPGTRLTVL.

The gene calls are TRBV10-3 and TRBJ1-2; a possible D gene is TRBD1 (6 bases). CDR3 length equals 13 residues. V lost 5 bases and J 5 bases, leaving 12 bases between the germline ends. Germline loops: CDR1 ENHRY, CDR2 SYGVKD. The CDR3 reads CAISPGDGYGYTF. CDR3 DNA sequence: TGTGCCATCAGTCCAGGGGACGGATATGGCTACACCTTC.

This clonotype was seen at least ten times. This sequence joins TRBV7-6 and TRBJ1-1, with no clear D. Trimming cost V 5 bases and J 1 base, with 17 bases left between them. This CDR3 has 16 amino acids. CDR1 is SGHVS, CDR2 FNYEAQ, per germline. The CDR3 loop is CASSASSSARNTEAFF. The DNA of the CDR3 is TGTGCCAGCAGCGCATCTTCCTCAGCTAGGAACACTGAAGCTTTCTTT. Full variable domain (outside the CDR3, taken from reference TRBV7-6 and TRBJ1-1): GAGVSQSPRYKVTKRGQDVALRCDPISGHVSLYWYRQALGQGPEFLTYFNYEAQQDKSGLPNDRFSAERPEGSISTLTIQRTEQRDSAMYRCASSASSSARNTEAFFGQGTRLTVV.

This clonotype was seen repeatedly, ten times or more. The CDR3: CASSTQAGNNQPQHF. The CDR3, as DNA: TGTGCCAGCAGCACACAGGCAGGGAACAATCAGCCCCAGCATTTT. This rearrangement joins TRBV7-2 to TRBJ1-5; D may be TRBD1 (5 bases). The CDR3 is 15 amino acids. Germline CDR1 SGHTA, CDR2 FQGNSA. The V end was cut by 5 bases, the J end by 3 bases, with 14 bases between.

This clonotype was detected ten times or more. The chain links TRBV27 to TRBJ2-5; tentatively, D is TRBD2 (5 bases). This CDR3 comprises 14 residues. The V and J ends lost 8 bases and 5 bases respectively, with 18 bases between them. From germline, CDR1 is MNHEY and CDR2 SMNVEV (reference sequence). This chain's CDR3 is CASANPGFPETQYF. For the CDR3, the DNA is TGTGCCAGCGCCAACCCGGGATTCCCTGAGACCCAGTACTTC.

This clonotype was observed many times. The CDR3 is CASSLALREETQYF. The CDR3 DNA reads as TGTGCCAGCAGTTTAGCGCTCAGGGAAGAGACCCAGTACTTC. This chain connects TRBV12-3 or TRBV12-4 to TRBJ2-5, with TRBD1 as a possible D gene (5 bases). V gave up 0 bases and J gave up 3 bases, with 8 bases separating them. This CDR3 has 14 residues.